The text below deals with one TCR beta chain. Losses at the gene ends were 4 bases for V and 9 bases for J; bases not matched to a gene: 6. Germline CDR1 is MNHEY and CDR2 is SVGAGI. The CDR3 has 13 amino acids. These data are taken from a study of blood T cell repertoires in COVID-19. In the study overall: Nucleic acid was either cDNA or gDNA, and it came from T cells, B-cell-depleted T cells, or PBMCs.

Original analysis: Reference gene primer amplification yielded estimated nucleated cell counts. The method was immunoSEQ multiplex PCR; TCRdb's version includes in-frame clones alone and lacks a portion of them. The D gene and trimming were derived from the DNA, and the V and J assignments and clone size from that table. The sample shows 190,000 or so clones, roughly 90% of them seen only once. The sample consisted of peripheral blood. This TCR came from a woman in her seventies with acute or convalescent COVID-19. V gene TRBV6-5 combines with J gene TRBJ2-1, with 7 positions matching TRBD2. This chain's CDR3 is CASSWTRDLEQFF. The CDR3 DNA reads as TGTGCCAGCAGTTGGACTAGAGACCTTGAGCAGTTCTTC.